This entry is about one TCR beta chain. Produced via immunoSEQ multiplex PCR; TCRdb's table is partial and in-frame only. The repertoire holds roughly 120,000 clones, with roughly 84% as singletons. With 0 bases clipped from V and 6 bases from J, the junction kept 4 bases outside the gene matches. This CDR3 spans 16 amino acids. Germline CDR1 reads MNHNY; CDR2 reads SVGAGI (reference sequence). This sample was taken from a study of T cell responses to AZD1222 COVID-19 vaccine. This TCR was sampled from an adult in good health. This sample comprised peripheral blood, obtained on day 0 of AZD1222 vaccination. This chain joins TRBV6-6 and TRBJ2-3; 12 bases are shared with TRBD1. CDR3 region: CASSYSGQGARDTQYF. The CDR3 DNA reads TGTGCCAGCAGTTACTCGGGACAGGGGGCGCGGGATACGCAGTATTTT.